A selection of T cell receptor beta chains follows, all from one sample in a study of T cells after yellow fever vaccination. TCRdb re-derived calls from the 5' RACE reads in MiXCR, one entry per CDR3 protein. The sample has 620,000 or so distinct CDR3 sequences; about a sixth are singletons. Sequencing was performed on PBMCs, taken about 5 days after the first yellow fever vaccination. Receptors originate from a man aged 18 to 30 who received the YFV17D yellow fever vaccine. Each CDR3 is given with its conserved first and last residue. A D gene is named only where the DNA matches it firmly. Clone sizes are given selectively: once, few, many, or a class where the clone is expanded.

.,few,TRBJ1-1,TRBV7-9,TGTGCCAGCAGCCGGACAAGGACTGAAGCTTTCTTT,CASSRTRTEAFF
.,few,TRBJ2-1,TRBV24-1,TGTGCCACCAGTGATATAAATGAGCAGTTCTTC,CATSDINEQFF
.,few,TRBJ1-4,TRBV11-2,TGTGCCAGCAGCTTAGTAGAGAGTCGGCGAAATGAAAAACTGTTTTTT,CASSLVESRRNEKLFF
TRBD1,few,TRBJ1-4,TRBV12-3/TRBV12-4,TGTGCCAGCAGAGGCCGGGACAGGGCTAATGAAAAACTGTTTTTT,CASRGRDRANEKLFF
.,few,TRBJ2-7,TRBV11-2,TGTGCCAGCCTCTTCATGATCGGCAACGAGCAGTACTTC,CASLFMIGNEQYF
TRBD1,few,TRBJ2-2,TRBV29-1,TGCAGCGTCACAGGGGGTTACACCGGGGAGCTGTTTTTT,CSVTGGYTGELFF
.,.,TRBJ2-1,TRBV7-2,TGTGCCAGCAGCTCCGTGGCCAATGAGCAGTTCTTC,CASSSVANEQFF
.,.,TRBJ2-1,TRBV27,TGTGCCAGCAGTAATCCGACCCACTACAATGAGCAGTTCTTC,CASSNPTHYNEQFF
TRBD1,many,TRBJ2-1,TRBV4-1,TGCGCCAGCAGCCAAGATCCGGACAGGGCGAATGAGCAGTTCTTC,CASSQDPDRANEQFF
.,many,TRBJ2-5,TRBV19,TGTGCCAGTAGTATCGGCAGCCAAGAGACCCAGTACTTC,CASSIGSQETQYF
TRBD2,.,TRBJ2-2,TRBV11-2,TGTGCCAGCAGCTTAGATTTGAGTCTAGCGGGGTCCGGGGAGCTGTTTTTT,CASSLDLSLAGSGELFF
.,.,TRBJ1-1,TRBV6-2/TRBV6-3,TGTGCCAGCAGATCCACAGGGTACACTGAAGCTTTCTTT,CASRSTGYTEAFF
TRBD1,.,TRBJ1-2,TRBV6-1,TGTGCCAGCAGCGATTGGACAGGTCTGAATGGCTACACCTTC,CASSDWTGLNGYTF
TRBD1,.,TRBJ2-2,TRBV5-1,TGCGCCAGCAGCTTGCGGACAGGTGTGACCACCGGGGAGCTGTTTTTT,CASSLRTGVTTGELFF
TRBD2,few,TRBJ2-7,TRBV12-3/TRBV12-4,TGTGCCAGCAGTTTTGGCGGGGGGAACTCCTACGAGCAGTACTTC,CASSFGGGNSYEQYF
TRBD1,few,TRBJ1-4,TRBV4-3,TGCGCCAGCAGCCGGGGGGCCCCAGGGGGAGAAAAACTGTTTTTT,CASSRGAPGGEKLFF
TRBD2,few,TRBJ2-1,TRBV20-1,TGCAGTGCCTCGACTAGCGGGGACCTCAATGAGCAGTTCTTC,CSASTSGDLNEQFF
TRBD2,.,TRBJ2-2,TRBV12-3/TRBV12-4,TGTGCCAGCAGGGGACGGGGACTAGCGGGGGGTAACACCGGGGAGCTGTTTTTT,CASRGRGLAGGNTGELFF
.,.,TRBJ2-1,TRBV6-2/TRBV6-3,TGTGCCCAGCAGGACAGCTACAATGAGCAGTTCTTC,CAQQDSYNEQFF
.,few,TRBJ2-4,TRBV3-1,TGTGCCAGCAGCCCCCGGACCCCCGTGGGCATTCAGTACTTC,CASSPRTPVGIQYF
.,.,TRBJ1-1,TRBV12-3/TRBV12-4,TGTGCCAGCAGTTTTGCGGGGCCGGGAACTGAAGCTTTCTTT,CASSFAGPGTEAFF
.,few,TRBJ1-1,TRBV29-1,TGCAGCGTTGAACCCGGCGGGGCTGAAGCTTTCTTT,CSVEPGGAEAFF
.,.,TRBJ2-7,TRBV7-3,TGTGCCAGCAGCACAAGACAGGAATTTAGCTCCTACGAGCAGTACTTC,CASSTRQEFSSYEQYF